Following are 11 T cell receptor beta chains from one sample sequenced in a study of Ad26.COV2.S vaccination and SARS-CoV-2 variants. The protocol was immunoSEQ multiplex PCR, while the TCRdb copy is restricted to in-frame clones and leaves out a portion. The sample yields 300,000 to 450,000 clones, 92% seen once. Sequences were derived from peripheral blood, sampled after recovery from COVID-19. The receptor source for this set is a human donor who had recovered from COVID-19.

V and J are TRBV27 and TRBJ2-2; the D is unclear. V dropped 6 bases and J dropped 5 bases, with 4 bases sitting between them. This CDR3 has 11 amino acids. Germline CDR1 and CDR2: MNHEY and SMNVEV (reference sequence). The DNA of the CDR3 is TGTGCCAGCAGACAGACCGGGGAGCTGTTTTTT. As protein: CASRQTGELFF.

This chain connects TRBV12-5 to TRBJ2-3; no firm D call. CDR3 length equals 16 residues. V was shortened by 0 bases and J by 0 bases, with 10 bases between the two germline ends. Germline V gene sequence: CDR1 LGHNT, CDR2 FRNRAP. The CDR3 spells CASGLVRQKSTDTQYF. In DNA form, the CDR3 reads TGTGCTAGTGGTTTGGTAAGGCAGAAGAGCACAGATACGCAGTATTTT.

The CDR3 reads CASSLVTDGYTEAFF. The CDR3 DNA reads as TGTGCCAGCAGCTTGGTCACGGACGGATACACTGAAGCTTTCTTT. V gene TRBV5-4 combines with J gene TRBJ1-1; no clear D gene. There are 15 residues in the CDR3. The V and J ends lost 0 bases and 3 bases respectively, with 12 bases between them. Germline CDR1 SGHNT, CDR2 YYREEE (reference sequence).

The chain employs TRBV5-4 and TRBJ1-6; 8 nucleotides line up with TRBD1. Unmatched junction bases numbered 5, after V lost 0 bases and J lost 3 bases. The CDR3 runs to 17 residues. The V gene's germline CDR1 is SGHNT and CDR2 YYREEE (reference sequence). The CDR3 DNA sequence: TGTGCCAGCAGCTTGGCGTCTACAGGGGGCTATAATTCACCCCTCCACTTT. Its translation is CASSLASTGGYNSPLHF.

The J gene is TRBJ1-4, the V gene TRBV10-3; TRBD1 agrees at 7 bases. Losses at the gene ends were 3 bases for V and 5 bases for J; bases not matched to a gene: 3. Germline V gene sequence: CDR1 ENHRY, CDR2 SYGVKD. The CDR3 runs to 14 residues. The CDR3 here is CAISDETGNEKLFF. CDR3 bases: TGTGCCATCAGTGATGAGACAGGGAATGAAAAACTGTTTTTT.

The chain carries TRBV2 and TRBJ1-4, with TRBD1 identical over 10 bases. After removal of 6 bases from V and 10 bases from J, the junction contained 2 bases not matched to a gene. This CDR3 is 12 amino acids long. Germline values: CDR1 SNHLY, CDR2 FYNNEI. CDR3 DNA sequence: TGTGCCAGCAGCGGACAGGGGGGAAAACTGTTTTTT. Its translation: CASSGQGGKLFF.

The V and J genes are TRBV5-8 and TRBJ2-7, with D uncertain. The germline gives CDR1 SGHTS, CDR2 YDEGEE. The length of the CDR3 is 11 residues. Trimming pared 0 bases from V and 7 bases from J, leaving 5 bases between. The CDR3 DNA follows: TGTGCCAGCAGCTTGGTGACGGAGCAGTACTTC. It codes for CASSLVTEQYF.

The chain combines TRBV5-1 with TRBJ1-3; D is ambiguous. The V gene lost 2 bases and the J gene lost 0 bases, with 9 bases spanning the gap. The CDR3 has 15 residues. Germline assignment: CDR1 SGHRS and CDR2 YFSETQ. The CDR3 region is CASSLRGSSGNTIYF. DNA for the CDR3: TGCGCCAGCAGCTTACGCGGGAGCTCTGGAAACACCATATATTTT.

This clone was seen only once. V is TRBV2 and J is TRBJ1-1; no reliable D call. V dropped 7 bases and J dropped 1 base, with 10 bases sitting between them. The CDR3 extends over 13 amino acids. CDR1 SNHLY and CDR2 FYNNEI come from the germline V gene. The CDR3: CASTPPGNTEAFF. The CDR3 DNA is TGTGCCAGCACTCCTCCGGGGAACACTGAAGCTTTCTTT.

This chain links TRBV29-1 with TRBJ1-4; TRBD1 matches at 8 bases. After removal of 5 bases from V and 3 bases from J, the junction contained 8 bases not matched to a gene. The CDR3 runs to 15 residues. Looked up from germline, CDR1 is SQVTM and CDR2 is ANQGSEA. Here the CDR3 DNA reads TGCAGCGTTCCCGGACAGGGCGGGCCTAATGAAAAACTGTTTTTT. This gives the protein CSVPGQGGPNEKLFF. The whole variable domain, remainder taken from reference TRBV29-1 and TRBJ1-4, is SAVISQKPSRDICQRGTSLTIQCQVDSQVTMMFWYRQQPGQSLTLIATANQGSEATYESGFVIDKFPISRPNLTFSTLTVSNMSPEDSSIYLCSVPGQGGPNEKLFFGSGTQLSVL.

V is TRBV12-3 or TRBV12-4 and J is TRBJ2-7, with D unclear. This CDR3 comprises 12 residues. V gave up 3 bases and J gave up 7 bases, with 10 bases separating them. The CDR3 DNA is TGTGCCAGCAGTTTTCGAGAGAATGAGCAGTACTTC. Translating it yields CASSFRENEQYF.